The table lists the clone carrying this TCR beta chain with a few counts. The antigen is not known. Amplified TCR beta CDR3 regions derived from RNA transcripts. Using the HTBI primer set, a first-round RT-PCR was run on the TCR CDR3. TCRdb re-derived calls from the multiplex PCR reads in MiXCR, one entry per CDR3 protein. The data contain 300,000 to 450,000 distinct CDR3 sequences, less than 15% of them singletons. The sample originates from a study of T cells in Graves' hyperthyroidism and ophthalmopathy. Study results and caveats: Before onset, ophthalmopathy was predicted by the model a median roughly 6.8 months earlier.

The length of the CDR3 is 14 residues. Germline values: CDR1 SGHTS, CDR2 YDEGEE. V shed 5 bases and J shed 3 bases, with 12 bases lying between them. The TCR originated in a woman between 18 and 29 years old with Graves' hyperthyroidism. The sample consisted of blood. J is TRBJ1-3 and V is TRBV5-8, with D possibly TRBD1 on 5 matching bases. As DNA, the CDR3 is TGTGCCAGCAGGGGGCCGGGTGATGGAAACACCATATATTTT. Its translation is CASRGPGDGNTIYF.